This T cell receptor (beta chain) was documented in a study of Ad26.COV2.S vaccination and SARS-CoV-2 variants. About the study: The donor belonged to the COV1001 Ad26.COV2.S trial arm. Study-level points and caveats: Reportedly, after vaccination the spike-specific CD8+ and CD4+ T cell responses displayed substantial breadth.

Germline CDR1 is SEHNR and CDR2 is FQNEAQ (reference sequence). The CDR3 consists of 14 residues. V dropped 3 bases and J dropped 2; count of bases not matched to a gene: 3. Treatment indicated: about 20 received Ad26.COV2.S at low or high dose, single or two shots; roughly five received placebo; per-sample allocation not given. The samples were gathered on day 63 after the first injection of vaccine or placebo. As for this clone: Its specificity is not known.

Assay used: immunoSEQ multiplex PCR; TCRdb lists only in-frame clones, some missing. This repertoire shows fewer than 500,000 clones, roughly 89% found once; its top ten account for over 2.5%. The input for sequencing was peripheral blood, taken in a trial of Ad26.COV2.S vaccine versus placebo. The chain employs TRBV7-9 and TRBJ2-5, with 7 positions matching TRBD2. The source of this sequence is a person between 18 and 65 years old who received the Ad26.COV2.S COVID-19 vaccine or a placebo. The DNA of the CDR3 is TGTGCCAGCAGCTTGACTAGCAGTCAAGAGACCCAGTACTTC. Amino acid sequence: CASSLTSSQETQYF.